This T cell receptor (beta chain) was found in a study of T cell repertoires in cytomegalovirus infection. Across the study: CMV infection together with matching HLA type was indicated by public TCR beta signatures. General observations from the study: Public TCR beta family frequency separated CMV-and-HLA carriers, including in an independent cohort.

TCRdb recomputed calls from the reads with MiXCR, one row per CDR3 protein. The sample has 160,000 or so distinct CDR3 sequences; 23% are singletons. As regards this clonotype: Its specificity is not known.

This TCR came from a human donor in good health (CMV status not recorded). Some clones in this sample may be carry-over from other donors' samples. The sequencing input was PBMCs.

The CDR3 nucleotides are TGCAGCGTCGGACGGTGGTCAGGGAACTCCTACAATGAGCAGTTCTTC. Translated: CSVGRWSGNSYNEQFF. The chain recombines TRBV29-1 with TRBJ2-1; D may be TRBD1 (5 bases). CDR1 and CDR2 from the germline V gene are SQVTM and ANQGSEA. The V and J ends lost 6 bases and 0 bases respectively, with 18 bases between them. The CDR3 runs 16 residues.